This T cell receptor (beta chain) emerged from a study of T cell clonality in common variable immunodeficiency. This clone has ten or more counts. Its antigen remains unknown. From the germline J gene comes the end of the CDR3, since the read stops 3 residues before it. This CDR3 is built from 14 residues. V trimming: 7 bases; J trimming: 4 bases; junction bases outside the gene matches: 7. Germline loops: CDR1 SEHNR, CDR2 FQNEAQ (reference sequence). Profiling relied on immunoSEQ multiplex PCR, and the TCRdb table lists in-frame clones only, not all of them. The sample shows tens of thousands of clones, no singletons; the ten largest hold around 6.3%. General observations from the study: Reportedly, TCR beta sequences from common variable immunodeficiency showed fewer deletions and N-nucleotide insertions. CVID patient heterogeneity limited repertoire-clinical complication correlations. Compared with healthy controls, CVID subjects showed increased TCRbeta clonality, mostly in about a third.

The sample comprised peripheral blood mononuclear cells. The clonotype originates from a person between 18 and 75 years old in good health. The chain links TRBV7-9 to TRBJ1-2; TRBD1 aligns across 9 bases. The part of the CDR3 DNA that was read is TGTGCCAGCACCCGGACAGGGGTGGTCTATGGC. Translation gives CASTRTGVVYG. The whole CDR3 is CASTRTGVVYGYTF.